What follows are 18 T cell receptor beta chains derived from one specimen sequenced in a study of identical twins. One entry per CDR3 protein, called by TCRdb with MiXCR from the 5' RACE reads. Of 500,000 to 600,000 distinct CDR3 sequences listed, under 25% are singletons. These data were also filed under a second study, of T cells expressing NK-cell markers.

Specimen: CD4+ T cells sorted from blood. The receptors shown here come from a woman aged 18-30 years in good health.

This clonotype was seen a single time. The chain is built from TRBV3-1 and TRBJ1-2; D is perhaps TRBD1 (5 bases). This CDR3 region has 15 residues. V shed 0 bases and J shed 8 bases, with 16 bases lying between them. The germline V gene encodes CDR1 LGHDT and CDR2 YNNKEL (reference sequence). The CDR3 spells CASSQDLGGVEGYTF. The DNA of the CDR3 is TGTGCCAGCAGCCAAGATTTAGGAGGGGTGGAGGGCTACACCTTC.

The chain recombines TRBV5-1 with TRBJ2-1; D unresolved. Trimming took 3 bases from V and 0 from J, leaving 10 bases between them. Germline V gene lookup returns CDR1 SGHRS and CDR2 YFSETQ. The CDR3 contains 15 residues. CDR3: CASSSLSSSYNEQFF. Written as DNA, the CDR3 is TGCGCCAGCAGCTCCCTTTCGAGCTCCTACAATGAGCAGTTCTTC.

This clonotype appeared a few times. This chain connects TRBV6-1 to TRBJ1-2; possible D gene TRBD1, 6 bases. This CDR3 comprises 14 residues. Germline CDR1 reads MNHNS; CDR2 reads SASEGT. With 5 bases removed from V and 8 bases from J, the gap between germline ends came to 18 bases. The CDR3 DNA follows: TGTGCCAGCAGTCAAAACAGGGAAGTTTGGGGCTACACCTTC. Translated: CASSQNREVWGYTF.

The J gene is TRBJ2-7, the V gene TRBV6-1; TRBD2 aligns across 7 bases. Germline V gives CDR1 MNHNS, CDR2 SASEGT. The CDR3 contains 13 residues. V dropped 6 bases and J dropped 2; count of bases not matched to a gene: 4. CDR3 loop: CASSRGRPYEQYF. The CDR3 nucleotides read TGTGCCAGCAGCCGCGGGAGACCCTACGAGCAGTACTTC.

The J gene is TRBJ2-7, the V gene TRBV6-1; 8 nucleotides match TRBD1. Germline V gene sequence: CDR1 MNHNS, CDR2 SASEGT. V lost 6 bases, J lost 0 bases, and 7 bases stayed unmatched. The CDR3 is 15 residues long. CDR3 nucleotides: TGTGCCAGCAGACCCAGGACAGGGCCCTCCTACGAGCAGTACTTC. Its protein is CASRPRTGPSYEQYF.

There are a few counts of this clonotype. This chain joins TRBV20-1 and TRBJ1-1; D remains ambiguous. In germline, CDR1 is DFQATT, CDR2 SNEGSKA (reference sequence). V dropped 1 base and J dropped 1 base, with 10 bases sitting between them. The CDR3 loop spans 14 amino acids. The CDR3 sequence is CSARVGPANTEAFF. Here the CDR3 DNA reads TGCAGTGCTAGAGTCGGTCCTGCGAACACTGAAGCTTTCTTT.

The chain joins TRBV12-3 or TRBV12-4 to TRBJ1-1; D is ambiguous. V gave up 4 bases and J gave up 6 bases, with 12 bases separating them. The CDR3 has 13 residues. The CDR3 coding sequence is TGTGCCAGCAGTTGGTTCACAGAATCTGAAGCTTTCTTT. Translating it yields CASSWFTESEAFF.

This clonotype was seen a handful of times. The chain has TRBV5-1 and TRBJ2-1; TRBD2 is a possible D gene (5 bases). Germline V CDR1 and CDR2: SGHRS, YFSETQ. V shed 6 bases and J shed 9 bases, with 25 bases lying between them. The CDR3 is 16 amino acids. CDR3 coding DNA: TGCGCCAGCACCCCGGCCGGGGTTAGGATCGGCGGTGAGCAGTTCTTC. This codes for CASTPAGVRIGGEQFF. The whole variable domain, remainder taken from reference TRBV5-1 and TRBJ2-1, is KAGVTQTPRYLIKTRGQQVTLSCSPISGHRSVSWYQQTPGQGLQFLFEYFSETQRNKGNFPGRFSGRQFSNSRSEMNVSTLELGDSALYLCASTPAGVRIGGEQFFGPGTRLTVL.

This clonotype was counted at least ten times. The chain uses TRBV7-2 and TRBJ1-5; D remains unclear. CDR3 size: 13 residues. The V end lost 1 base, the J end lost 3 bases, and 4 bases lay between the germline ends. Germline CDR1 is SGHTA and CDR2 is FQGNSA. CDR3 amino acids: CASSLVFNQPQHF. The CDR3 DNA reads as TGTGCCAGCAGCTTAGTATTCAATCAGCCCCAGCATTTT.

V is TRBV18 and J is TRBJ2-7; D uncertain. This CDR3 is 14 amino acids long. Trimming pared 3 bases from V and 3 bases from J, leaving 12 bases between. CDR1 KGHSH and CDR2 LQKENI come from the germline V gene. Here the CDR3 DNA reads TGTGCCAGCTCACCCGACTTAAAACACTACGAGCAGTACTTC. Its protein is CASSPDLKHYEQYF.

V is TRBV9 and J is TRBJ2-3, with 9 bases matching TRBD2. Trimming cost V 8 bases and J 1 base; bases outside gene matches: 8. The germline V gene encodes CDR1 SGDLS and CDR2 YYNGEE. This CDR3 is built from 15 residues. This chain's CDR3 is CASSRASGGTDTQYF. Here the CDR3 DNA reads TGTGCCAGTAGTCGGGCTAGCGGGGGCACAGATACGCAGTATTTT.

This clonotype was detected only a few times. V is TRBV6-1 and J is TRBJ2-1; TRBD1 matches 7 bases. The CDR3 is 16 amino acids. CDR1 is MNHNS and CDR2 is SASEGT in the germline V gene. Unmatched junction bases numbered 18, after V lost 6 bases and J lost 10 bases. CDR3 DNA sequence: TGTGCCAGCAGGACCGACAGGGCCCACCTCAATTGGGAGCAGTTCTTC. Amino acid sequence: CASRTDRAHLNWEQFF.

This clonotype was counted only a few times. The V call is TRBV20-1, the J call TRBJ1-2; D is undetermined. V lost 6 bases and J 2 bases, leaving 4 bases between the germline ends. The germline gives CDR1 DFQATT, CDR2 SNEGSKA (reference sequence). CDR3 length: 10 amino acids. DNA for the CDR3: TGCAGTGCGCAGAACTATGGCTACACCTTC. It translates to CSAQNYGYTF.

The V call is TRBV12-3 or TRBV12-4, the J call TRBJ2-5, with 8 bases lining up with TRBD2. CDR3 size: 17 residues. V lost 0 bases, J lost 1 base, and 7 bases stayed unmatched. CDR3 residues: CASSLAPLAGPQETQYF. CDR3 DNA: TGTGCCAGCAGTTTAGCGCCTCTAGCGGGCCCCCAAGAGACCCAGTACTTC.

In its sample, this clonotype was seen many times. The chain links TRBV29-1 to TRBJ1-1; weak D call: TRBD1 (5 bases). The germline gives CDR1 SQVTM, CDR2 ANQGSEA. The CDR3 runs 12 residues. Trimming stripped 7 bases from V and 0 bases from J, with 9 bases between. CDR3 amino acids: CSAQGMNTEAFF. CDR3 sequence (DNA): TGCAGCGCCCAGGGAATGAACACTGAAGCTTTCTTT. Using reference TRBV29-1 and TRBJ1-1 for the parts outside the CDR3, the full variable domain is SAVISQKPSRDICQRGTSLTIQCQVDSQVTMMFWYRQQPGQSLTLIATANQGSEATYESGFVIDKFPISRPNLTFSTLTVSNMSPEDSSIYLCSAQGMNTEAFFGQGTRLTVV.

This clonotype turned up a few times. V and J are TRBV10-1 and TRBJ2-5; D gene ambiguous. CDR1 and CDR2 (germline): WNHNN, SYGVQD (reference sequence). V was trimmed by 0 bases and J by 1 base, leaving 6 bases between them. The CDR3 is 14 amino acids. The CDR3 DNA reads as TGCGCCAGCAGTGAGTCAACAGCCCAAGAGACCCAGTACTTC. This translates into CASSESTAQETQYF.

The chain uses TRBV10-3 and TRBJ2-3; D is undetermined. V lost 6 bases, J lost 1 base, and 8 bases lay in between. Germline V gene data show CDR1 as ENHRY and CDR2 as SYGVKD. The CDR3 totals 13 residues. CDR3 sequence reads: CAIRGLGTDTQYF. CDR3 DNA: TGTGCCATCAGGGGCCTCGGCACAGATACGCAGTATTTT.

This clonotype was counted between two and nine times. The CDR3 is CASSQGDSSGTIYNEQFF. For the CDR3, the DNA is TGCGCCAGCAGCCAAGGGGATAGTAGCGGTACAATCTACAATGAGCAGTTCTTC. The J gene is TRBJ2-1, the V gene TRBV4-3; tentative D call: TRBD2 (6 bases). Germline loops: CDR1 LGHNA, CDR2 YSLEER. CDR3 length: 18 residues. Trimming cost V 1 base and J 3 bases, with 19 bases left between them.